This T cell receptor (beta chain) is drawn from a study of identical twins. TCRdb re-derived calls from the 5' RACE reads in MiXCR, one entry per CDR3 protein. Of hundreds of thousands of distinct CDR3 sequences in the sample, about 12% were seen once. V lost 3 bases to trimming and J lost 5 bases, with 10 bases between them. Germline V gene sequence: CDR1 MNHEY, CDR2 SMNVEV (reference sequence). This CDR3 spans 14 amino acids. The same sample was also studied in work on yellow fever vaccine responses in identical twins.

The sequenced sample was CD8+ T cells sorted from blood. This TCR was sampled from a woman between 18 and 29 years old in good health. The chain has TRBV27 and TRBJ2-2; D ambiguous. The DNA of the CDR3 is TGTGCCAGCAGTTTGGTGGCGGTGACCGGGGAGCTGTTTTTT. The encoded protein is CASSLVAVTGELFF.